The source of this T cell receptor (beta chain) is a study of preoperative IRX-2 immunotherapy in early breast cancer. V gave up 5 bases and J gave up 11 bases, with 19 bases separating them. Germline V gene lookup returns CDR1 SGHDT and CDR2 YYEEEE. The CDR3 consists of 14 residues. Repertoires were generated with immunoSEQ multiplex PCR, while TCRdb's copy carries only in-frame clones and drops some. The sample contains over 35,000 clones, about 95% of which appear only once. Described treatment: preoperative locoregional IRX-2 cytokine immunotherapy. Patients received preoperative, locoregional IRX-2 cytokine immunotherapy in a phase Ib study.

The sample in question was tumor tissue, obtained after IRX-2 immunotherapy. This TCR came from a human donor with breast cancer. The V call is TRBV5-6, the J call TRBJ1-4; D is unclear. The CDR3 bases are TGTGCCAGCAGTCCGACTGCTAATGCCAAGAAACTGTTTTTT. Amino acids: CASSPTANAKKLFF.